This T cell receptor (beta chain) was sequenced in a study of regulatory T cells in long-lasting Graves disease. Findings and caveats of the study: Persistent cases favored TRBV28, TRBJ1-2 and TRBJ2-5.

This clonotype was seen repeatedly, ten times or more. Its antigen is currently unknown. The V gene lost 0 bases and the J gene lost 4 bases, with 13 bases spanning the gap. In germline, CDR1 is SGHRS, CDR2 YFSETQ. CDR3 size: 15 residues. Combining iRepertoire HTBI primers with Arm-PCR of CDR3 regions, the authors built TCR beta libraries. Authors' data handling: Overall, samples carried around 68 TRBV and more than 13 TRBJ segments. TCRdb called the multiplex PCR reads again in MiXCR, with one record for every CDR3 protein. These V and J calls are TCRdb output, not the study's own analysis. Among almost 350,000 distinct CDR3 sequences listed, about 20% were seen once. Time point noted: persistent/refractory GD, antithyroid drugs over 5 years with positive TRAb. PBMC-extracted RNA yielded the TCR library. The authors drew approximately 9 milliliters of peripheral blood into EDTA tubes.

The TCR was taken from a female donor with Graves disease. The chain couples TRBV5-1 to TRBJ1-1, with a weak D call TRBD1 (5 bases). The sample consisted of peripheral blood mononuclear cells (PBMCs), taken when the disease was refractory, from a patient treated with antithyroid drugs. The CDR3 reads CASSLAWAGPTEAFF. DNA for the CDR3: TGCGCCAGCAGCTTGGCATGGGCAGGGCCCACTGAAGCTTTCTTT.